Presented here are 8 T cell receptor beta chains from one specimen sequenced in a study of immune cell composition in non-small cell lung cancer. Data came from immunoSEQ multiplex PCR; TCRdb stores just in-frame clones and leaves some out. The sample includes about 3,900 clones, around three quarters of them seen just once. Normal lung sampling was at least 3 cm from the tumour, as distant as possible. Sequencing was carried out using non-adjacent lung tissue. The receptors stem from a human donor with non-small cell lung cancer.

V is TRBV5-5 and J is TRBJ1-5; D gene uncertain. The length of the CDR3 is 17 residues. The V gene lost 0 bases and the J gene lost 0 bases, with 13 bases spanning the gap. The germline V gene has CDR1 SGHKS and CDR2 YYEKEE (reference sequence). CDR3 protein: CASSLVAVPNSNQPQHF. The CDR3, as DNA: TGTGCCAGCAGCTTGGTGGCAGTGCCGAATAGCAATCAGCCCCAGCATTTT.

The chain couples TRBV19 to TRBJ2-7, with TRBD1 identical over 9 bases. V lost 5 bases and J lost 1; bases outside the gene matches: 9. This CDR3 has 16 amino acids. Germline-derived CDR1 and CDR2 are LNHDA and SQIVND (reference sequence). The CDR3 DNA is TGTGCCAGTAGTCCCCGGAGGGGGACAGGGTCCTACGAGCAGTACTTC. This translates into CASSPRRGTGSYEQYF.

The chain links TRBV7-9 to TRBJ2-3, with 11 bases aligning to TRBD2. Trimming cost V 2 bases and J 5 bases; bases outside gene matches: 12. Looked up from germline, CDR1 is SEHNR and CDR2 is FQNEAQ (reference sequence). The CDR3 extends over 18 amino acids. The CDR3 DNA reads TGTGCCAGCAGCTTACCACGGGCTAGCGGGGGGCGAGAAGATACGCAGTATTTT. Translating it yields CASSLPRASGGREDTQYF.

The chain combines TRBV19 with TRBJ2-2, with a tentative D call TRBD2 (5 bases). Germline V CDR1 and CDR2: LNHDA, SQIVND (reference sequence). Trimming took off 6 bases at V and 0 bases at J, with 11 bases between the two ends. This CDR3 has 15 residues. In DNA form, the CDR3 reads TGTGCCAGTAGCTCGAGCGGAGCGAACACCGGGGAGCTGTTTTTT. As protein: CASSSSGANTGELFF.

This clone has just a few counts. This chain connects TRBV30 to TRBJ1-4; no clear D. Germline-derived CDR1 and CDR2 are GTSNPN and SVGIG (reference sequence). Between the trimmed V and J ends, which lost 2 bases and 7 bases, there was a span of 20 bases. This CDR3 is 16 amino acids long. The CDR3 is CAWSPTHSLLGEKLFF. The CDR3 DNA follows: TGTGCCTGGAGTCCTACCCATAGCCTGTTAGGTGAAAAACTGTTTTTT.

The J gene is TRBJ2-1, the V gene TRBV6-6; perhaps TRBD2 as D (6 bases). V was pared by 2 bases and J by 3 bases, with 14 bases between. The CDR3 covers 16 residues. Germline V gene sequence: CDR1 MNHNY, CDR2 SVGAGI (reference sequence). The CDR3 is CASSYAGAGLYNEQFF. The CDR3 DNA reads TGTGCCAGCAGTTACGCCGGGGCGGGACTCTACAATGAGCAGTTCTTC.

With respect to this clone: An end of the junction does not agree with germline; a read error may underlie this. The chain uses TRBV6-5 and TRBJ2-2, with 7 nucleotides matching TRBD2. CDR3 length: 14 residues. Germline assignment: CDR1 MNHEY and CDR2 SVGAGI. The CDR3 spells CASRATSNNGELFF. CDR3 nucleotides: TGTGCCAGCAGAGCGACTAGCAACAACGGGGAGCTGTTTTTT.

The chain links TRBV19 to TRBJ1-4; the D gene is possibly TRBD1 (5 bases). The V end lost 5 bases, the J end lost 10 bases, and 23 bases lay between the germline ends. The CDR3 loop spans 16 amino acids. The V gene's germline CDR1 is LNHDA and CDR2 SQIVND (reference sequence). CDR3 bases: TGTGCCAGTAGTCCCGACGCGCGGGGCGGGATGGGAAAACTGTTTTTT. This translates into CASSPDARGGMGKLFF.